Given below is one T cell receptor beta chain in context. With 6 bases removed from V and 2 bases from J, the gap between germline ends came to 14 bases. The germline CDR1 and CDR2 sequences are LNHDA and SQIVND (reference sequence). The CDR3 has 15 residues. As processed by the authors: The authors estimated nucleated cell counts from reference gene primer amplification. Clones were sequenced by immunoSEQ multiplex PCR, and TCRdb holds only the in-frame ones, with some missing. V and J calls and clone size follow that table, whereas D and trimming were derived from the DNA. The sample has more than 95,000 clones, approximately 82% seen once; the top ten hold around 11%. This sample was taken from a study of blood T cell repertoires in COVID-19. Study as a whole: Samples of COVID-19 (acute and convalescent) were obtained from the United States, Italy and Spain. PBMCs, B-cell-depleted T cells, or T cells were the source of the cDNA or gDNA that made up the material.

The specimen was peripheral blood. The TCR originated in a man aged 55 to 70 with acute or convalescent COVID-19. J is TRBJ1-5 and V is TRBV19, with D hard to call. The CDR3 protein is CASRDILGGNQPQHF. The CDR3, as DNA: TGTGCCAGTAGAGACATTCTCGGGGGCAATCAGCCCCAGCATTTT.